The rows below give T cell receptor beta chains drawn from one sample of a study of T cell responses to AZD1222 COVID-19 vaccine. Only in-frame clones appear in the TCRdb table, and some are missing; sequencing was by immunoSEQ multiplex PCR. The table records about 180,000 clones, over 80% of them present only once. The specimen was peripheral blood, collected 28 days after the second dose of the MenACWY control vaccine. The receptors shown here come from an adult who received the MenACWY meningococcal vaccine as a control. CDR3s include the opening cysteine and the closing phenylalanine or tryptophan. The D gene is left open where the match is weak. Only some rows state a clone size, as once, few, many or a class for expanded clones.

clone_size cdr3_length j_call v_call d_call cdr3_nt cdr3_aa
. 14 TRBJ1-1 TRBV7-9 . TGTGCCAGCAGCTTAGAAGCCACAGGATTTGAAGCTTTCTTT CASSLEATGFEAFF
. 13 TRBJ1-5 TRBV2 . TGTGCCAGCAGTGCACAGGGAGGACAGCCCCAGCATTTT CASSAQGGQPQHF
few 14 TRBJ2-5 TRBV6-2/TRBV6-3 . TGTGCCAGCACCCCTCCGGGACCCCAAGAGACCCAGTACTTC CASTPPGPQETQYF
once 13 TRBJ2-7 TRBV12-5 TRBD2 TGTGCTAGTGGTTCCCGGGGGGGTGAGGCGCAGTACTTC CASGSRGGEAQYF
. 16 TRBJ1-4 TRBV9 TRBD1 TGTGCCAGCAGCCCCAATCCAGGGGGAACTAATGAAAAACTGTTTTTT CASSPNPGGTNEKLFF
few 13 TRBJ2-3 TRBV7-2 TRBD2 TGTGCCAGCAGCCGGGGGGTCACAGATACGCAGTATTTT CASSRGVTDTQYF
. 11 TRBJ1-2 TRBV7-9 . TGTGCCAGCAGCTATGGCGGCGGCTACACCTTC CASSYGGGYTF
. 14 TRBJ1-4 TRBV18 . TGTGCCAGCTCGCAGGGACGGGCTAATGAAAAACTGTTTTTT CASSQGRANEKLFF
once 15 TRBJ1-4 TRBV5-4 . TGTGCCAGCAGCATGGACAGATCTACGCCCGGAAAACTGTTTTTT CASSMDRSTPGKLFF
. 13 TRBJ2-7 TRBV28 TRBD1 TGTGCCAGCATACGGGACAGGGGATACGAGCAGTACTTC CASIRDRGYEQYF
. 15 TRBJ1-3 TRBV18 . TGTGCCAGCTCACCCGAGGGGTTGAGGGGCAACACCATATATTTT CASSPEGLRGNTIYF
. 17 TRBJ1-1 TRBV7-2 . TGTGCCAGCAGCTTAGCATCTCTGGCAGGAATGAACACTGAAGCTTTCTTT CASSLASLAGMNTEAFF
. 15 TRBJ1-2 TRBV6-1 . TGTGCCAGCAGTGAAGGTCTGGGGTCTAACTATGGCTACACCTTC CASSEGLGSNYGYTF
. 17 TRBJ1-6 TRBV6-1 TRBD1 TGTGCCAGCAGTGAACCGGGACAGGGAGCGGGGAATTCACCCCTCCACTTT CASSEPGQGAGNSPLHF
. 14 TRBJ1-5 TRBV28 TRBD1 TGTGCCAGCAAGATGGGACAGGGAAATCAGCCCCAGCATTTT CASKMGQGNQPQHF
. 16 TRBJ2-5 TRBV3-1/TRBV3-2 . TGTGCCAGCAGCCAAGATTGGGACTTTACCCAAGAGACCCAGTACTTC CASSQDWDFTQETQYF
. 15 TRBJ2-1 TRBV7-2 . TGTGCCAGCAGCTTAGACGGGGGACCCTACAATGAGCAGTTCTTC CASSLDGGPYNEQFF
. 15 TRBJ1-2 TRBV6-6 TRBD1 TGTGCCAGCAGTTACGATGGGAGGGACAGAACTGGCTACACCTTC CASSYDGRDRTGYTF
. 14 TRBJ2-7 TRBV15 . TGTGCCACCAGCAGAGTAGGTGGGATCAACGAGCAGTACTTC CATSRVGGINEQYF
. 14 TRBJ2-7 TRBV5-1 TRBD1 TGCGCCAGCAGCCCCTACACAGGGGGAGACGAGCAGTACTTC CASSPYTGGDEQYF
. 15 TRBJ2-7 TRBV5-5 TRBD2 TGTGCCAGCAGCGGCCCGGGACTAGCGGGGGAAGAGCAGTACTTC CASSGPGLAGEEQYF
. 11 TRBJ1-1 TRBV20-1 . TGCAGTGTACGGATGAACACTGAAGCTTTCTTT CSVRMNTEAFF
once 13 TRBJ1-2 TRBV14 . TGTGCCAGCAGCCAAGCTCTTAACTATGGCTACACCTTC CASSQALNYGYTF
once 13 TRBJ1-2 TRBV7-9 . TGTGCCAGCAGCCGAGGGGGGGCAGCTGGCTACACCTTC CASSRGGAAGYTF
. 13 TRBJ1-1 TRBV6-5 . TGTGCCAGCGGAGCGTTATTGAACACTGAAGCTTTCTTT CASGALLNTEAFF
. 11 TRBJ2-3 TRBV29-1 . TGCAGCGTCGGGGGTGACGATACGCAGTATTTT CSVGGDDTQYF
. 15 TRBJ1-1 TRBV5-1 . TGCGCCAGCAGCTTGGAATCAGGGCTGAACACTGAAGCTTTCTTT CASSLESGLNTEAFF
. 12 TRBJ1-5 TRBV12-3/TRBV12-4 . TGTGCCAGCAGTTGGGGACCGGAGCCCCAGCATTTT CASSWGPEPQHF
. 14 TRBJ2-7 TRBV18 TRBD1 TGTGCCAGCTCTCCACCTACAGGGGGCGGGGAGCAGTACTTC CASSPPTGGGEQYF
. 15 TRBJ1-1 TRBV7-3 . TGTGCCAGCAGCTTAGCTGCCGGTCTCGACAGTCCGGCTTTCTTT CASSLAAGLDSPAFF
. 13 TRBJ1-2 TRBV6-1 . TGTGCCAGCAGTGAGGGGGATACCTATAGCTACACCTTC CASSEGDTYSYTF
once 15 TRBJ2-1 TRBV7-8 TRBD1 TGTGCCAGCATACGTATGGGACAGGCCTACAATGAGCAGTTCTTC CASIRMGQAYNEQFF
. 16 TRBJ1-3 TRBV25-1 . TGTGCCAGCAGTGAATTGGGAGCGAGCCCTGGAAACACCATATATTTT CASSELGASPGNTIYF
. 14 TRBJ1-4 TRBV30 . TGTGCCTGGAGTATCCGGGGCGGTGGCGAAAAACTGTTTTTT CAWSIRGGGEKLFF
. 14 TRBJ1-4 TRBV18 . TGTGCCAGCTCCCTCGAGAGGGTTCGGGAAAAACTGTTTTTT CASSLERVREKLFF
. 16 TRBJ2-5 TRBV18 . TGTGCCAGCTCACCACCGGGTCGGTATAGAGAAGAGACCCAGTACTTC CASSPPGRYREETQYF
. 15 TRBJ1-1 TRBV10-3 . TGTGCCATCAGTGACACCGGGACACAGAACACTGAAGCTTTCTTT CAISDTGTQNTEAFF
once 12 TRBJ1-1 TRBV2 . TGTGCCAGCAGTGAGCAGAATTTTGAAGCTTTCTTT CASSEQNFEAFF
. 13 TRBJ1-2 TRBV3-1/TRBV3-2 . TGTGCCAGCAGCCAGGATCCCAGGATCGACTACACCTTC CASSQDPRIDYTF